The 17 T cell receptor beta chains presented below share a single source sample, sequenced in a study of T-cell reconstitution after alpha-beta-depleted transplantation in children. Unique molecular identifiers were incorporated during preparation of the TCRbeta library. From the PCR reads, TCRdb called clonotypes with MiXCR, one entry per CDR3 protein. The repertoire holds 750,000 to 950,000 distinct CDR3 sequences, with about 16% as singletons. The sample was PBMCs, mostly from graft donor cells, taken 360 days after TCRalphabeta/CD19-depleted stem cell transplant. These receptors came from a male patient younger than 18 who had a stem cell transplant for acute lymphoblastic leukemia, so the T cells may come from the graft donor.

The rearrangement joins TRBV6-5 to TRBJ2-3; TRBD2 matches 10 bases. The junction had 10 bases not matched to a gene; V was cut back by 4 bases and J by 6 bases. Germline V lookup: CDR1 MNHEY, CDR2 SVGAGI. The CDR3 length is 16 residues. CDR3 loop: CASSFGAGGPLDTQYF. CDR3 bases: TGTGCCAGCAGTTTCGGAGCGGGAGGGCCCTTGGATACGCAGTATTTT.

The chain combines TRBV7-3 with TRBJ2-5, with 8 positions matching TRBD2. The CDR3 runs 17 residues. Germline V gene sequence: CDR1 SGHTA, CDR2 FQGTGA. The V gene end was trimmed by 1 base and the J gene end by 5 bases; junction bases not matched to a gene: 12. The CDR3 loop reads CASSLNPRGAGRETQYF. CDR3 DNA sequence: TGTGCCAGCAGCTTAAATCCGCGGGGGGCAGGGAGGGAGACCCAGTACTTC. The full variable domain, in which reference TRBV7-3 and TRBJ2-5 provide the parts outside the CDR3, is GAGVSQTPSNKVTEKGKYVELRCDPISGHTALYWYRQSLGQGPEFLIYFQGTGAADDSGLPNDRFFAVRPEGSVSTLKIQRTERGDSAVYLCASSLNPRGAGRETQYFGPGTRLLVL.

The rearrangement uses TRBV5-1 and TRBJ2-7; TRBD1 agrees at 9 bases. The germline V gene has CDR1 SGHRS and CDR2 YFSETQ. Germline trimming cut 4 bases from V and 3 bases from J; bases unmatched to any gene: 11. The CDR3 length is 16 residues. In DNA form, the CDR3 reads TGCGCCAGCAGCCCCCCCGGGACAGGGCTAGACTACGAGCAGTACTTC. Its protein product is CASSPPGTGLDYEQYF.

This clonotype was recorded many times. The rearrangement links TRBV5-1 to TRBJ2-3; 7 bases agree with TRBD1. Germline-derived CDR1 and CDR2 are SGHRS and YFSETQ. Trimming at V came to 4 bases and at J to 3 bases, leaving 5 bases not matched to a gene. The CDR3 length is 14 residues. The CDR3 loop reads CASSPGTETDTQYF. The CDR3 DNA reads TGCGCCAGCAGCCCCGGGACAGAGACAGATACGCAGTATTTT. Full variable domain (missing parts from reference TRBV5-1 and TRBJ2-3): KAGVTQTPRYLIKTRGQQVTLSCSPISGHRSVSWYQQTPGQGLQFLFEYFSETQRNKGNFPGRFSGRQFSNSRSEMNVSTLELGDSALYLCASSPGTETDTQYFGPGTRLTVL.

This clonotype was seen only a few times. The chain is built from TRBV20-1 and TRBJ1-3, with D uncertain. The CDR3 covers 14 residues. V was pared by 1 base and J by 2 bases, with 9 bases between. In germline, CDR1 is DFQATT, CDR2 SNEGSKA (reference sequence). CDR3 protein: CSARVPRAGNTIYF. DNA for the CDR3: TGCAGTGCTAGAGTACCCCGGGCTGGAAACACCATATATTTT.

This clonotype was seen more than once but under ten times. A junction boundary mismatches the germline segment, possibly from a read error. V and J are TRBV15 and TRBJ2-3; D is unresolved. Looked up from germline, CDR1 is LNHNV and CDR2 is YYDKDF (reference sequence). The CDR3 consists of 14 residues. The CDR3 DNA sequence: TGTGCCACCTGCAGAGGTCGACCGGCAGATACGCAGTATTTT. Protein: CATCRGRPADTQYF.

V gene TRBV12-3 or TRBV12-4 combines with J gene TRBJ2-7, with D unclear. Between the trimmed V and J ends, which lost 5 bases and 6 bases, there was a span of 11 bases. The CDR3 has 12 amino acids. The CDR3 coding sequence is TGTGCCAGCAGTAACCTAGGTGGCGAGCAGTACTTC. Its translation: CASSNLGGEQYF.

V gene TRBV11-3 combines with J gene TRBJ2-5, with D perhaps TRBD1 (6 bases). Germline CDR1 and CDR2: SGHNT and YENEEA. V was cut by 2 bases and J by 4 bases, with 11 bases left in between. The CDR3 runs 14 residues. The DNA of the CDR3 is TGTGCCAGCAGCTTACAGGGGATTCGAGAGACCCAGTACTTC. Translated, it gives CASSLQGIRETQYF.

The chain carries TRBV7-3 and TRBJ2-1; 7 bases map to TRBD2. The CDR3 sequence is 15 residues long. The junction had 7 bases not matched to a gene; V was cut back by 1 base and J by 7 bases. Germline V gene data show CDR1 as SGHTA and CDR2 as FQGTGA. The CDR3 DNA sequence: TGTGCCAGCAGCTTAAACGGGAGGCGAGGGAATGAGCAGTTCTTC. It encodes CASSLNGRRGNEQFF.

CDR3 coding DNA: TGCAGTGCTAGTAGTCCGGGGGGAATAGGATCACCCCTCCACTTT. Translation gives CSASSPGGIGSPLHF. The J gene is TRBJ1-6, the V gene TRBV20-1; possibly TRBD1 for D (5 bases). The germline V gene has CDR1 DFQATT and CDR2 SNEGSKA (reference sequence). Trimming removed 3 bases from V and 10 bases from J, with 19 bases in between. The CDR3 sequence is 15 residues long.

The chain is built from TRBV15 and TRBJ2-4, with 7 bases identical to TRBD1. V shed 5 bases and J 11 bases; nucleotides not matched to a gene: 12. Germline lookup yields CDR1 LNHNV and CDR2 YYDKDF (reference sequence). This CDR3 contains 14 residues. The CDR3 reads CATSLGRDRGVQYF. DNA for the CDR3: TGTGCCACCAGCCTAGGCCGGGACAGAGGTGTTCAGTACTTC.

This clonotype has just a few counts. The V and J genes are TRBV5-1 and TRBJ2-1; TRBD2 matches 9 bases. The CDR3 covers 14 residues. With V trimmed by 7 bases and J by 7 bases, 9 bases remained unmatched. Germline V gene sequence: CDR1 SGHRS, CDR2 YFSETQ. Here the CDR3 DNA reads TGCGCCAGCTCTCAGCGGGAGGCGGGTAATGAGCAGTTCTTC. It encodes CASSQREAGNEQFF.

This clonotype showed up just a few times. This chain links TRBV7-8 with TRBJ2-5; D is possibly TRBD1 (6 bases). V shed 4 bases and J shed 0 bases, with 9 bases lying between them. The CDR3 totals 14 residues. The germline V gene has CDR1 SGHVS and CDR2 FQNEAQ. CDR3 sequence (DNA): TGTGCCAGCAGCTCCGAGGGGGACCAAGAGACCCAGTACTTC. It translates to CASSSEGDQETQYF. Looking up the rest from reference TRBV7-8 and TRBJ2-5 gives the full variable domain: GAGVSQSPRYKVAKRGQDVALRCDPISGHVSLFWYQQALGQGPEFLTYFQNEAQLDKSGLPSDRFFAERPEGSVSTLKIQRTQQEDSAVYLCASSSEGDQETQYFGPGTRLLVL.

As to this clonotype: A much larger clone differs by one base, so this may be a read error. The chain couples TRBV10-3 to TRBJ2-2; TRBD2 agrees at 10 bases. This CDR3 comprises 14 residues. The trim removed 7 bases at V and 12 bases at J, leaving 11 bases unmatched. The V gene's germline CDR1 is ENHRY and CDR2 SYGVKD. The CDR3: CAIKASGSAGQLFF. CDR3 in DNA: TGTGCCATCAAGGCTAGCGGGAGCGCTGGGCAGCTGTTTTTT.

This clonotype has at least ten counts. The gene calls are TRBV25-1 and TRBJ1-3; possibly TRBD1 for D (5 bases). There are 15 residues in the CDR3. The germline gives CDR1 MGHDK, CDR2 SYGVNS. The V end was cut by 5 bases, the J end by 0 bases, with 11 bases between. The chain's CDR3 is CASSWDGLSGNTIYF. Written as DNA, the CDR3 is TGTGCCAGCAGTTGGGACGGGCTCTCTGGAAACACCATATATTTT.

This clonotype was detected only a few times. V gene TRBV3-1 combines with J gene TRBJ2-3; 12 bases are a match to TRBD2. Germline V gene sequence: CDR1 LGHDT, CDR2 YNNKEL (reference sequence). The ends lost 1 base at V and 3 bases at J; junction bases unmatched: 8. CDR3 length: 18 residues. CDR3: CASSQGWLAGGPTDTQYF. The CDR3 DNA follows: TGTGCCAGCAGCCAAGGTTGGCTAGCGGGAGGGCCAACAGATACGCAGTATTTT.

This chain connects TRBV20-1 to TRBJ1-6, with a tentative D call TRBD1 (5 bases). Germline loops: CDR1 DFQATT, CDR2 SNEGSKA (reference sequence). V lost 6 bases, J lost 7 bases, and 22 bases lay in between. CDR3 size: 16 residues. The CDR3 loop is CSATARGGVSNSPLHF. The CDR3 DNA reads as TGCAGTGCAACCGCTAGGGGCGGGGTTTCGAATTCACCCCTCCACTTT.